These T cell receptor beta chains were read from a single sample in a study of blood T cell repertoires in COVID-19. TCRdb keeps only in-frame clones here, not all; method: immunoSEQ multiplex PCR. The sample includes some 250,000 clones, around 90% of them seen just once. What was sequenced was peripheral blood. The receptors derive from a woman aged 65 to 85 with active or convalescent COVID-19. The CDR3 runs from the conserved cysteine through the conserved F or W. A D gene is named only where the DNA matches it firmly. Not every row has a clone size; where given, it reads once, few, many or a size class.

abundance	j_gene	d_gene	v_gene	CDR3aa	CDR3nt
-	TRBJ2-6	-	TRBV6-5	CASSPGSGANVLTF	TGTGCCAGCAGTCCCGGCTCTGGGGCCAACGTCCTGACTTTC
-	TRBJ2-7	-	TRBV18	CASSPGGGGYEQYF	TGTGCCAGCTCACCAGGGGGCGGCGGATACGAGCAGTACTTC
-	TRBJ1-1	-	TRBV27	CASSGAGYWTEAFF	TGTGCCAGCAGTGGAGCAGGGTACTGGACTGAAGCTTTCTTT
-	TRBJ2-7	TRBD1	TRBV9	CASSVGAGQGGHEQYF	TGTGCCAGCAGCGTAGGGGCGGGACAGGGAGGACACGAGCAGTACTTC
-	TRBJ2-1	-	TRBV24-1	CATRGAGGESATLFF	TGTGCCACTAGAGGAGCAGGTGGGGAGTCAGCGACATTGTTCTTC
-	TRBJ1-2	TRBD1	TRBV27	CASRPTGGGGYTF	TGTGCCAGCCGACCGACAGGGGGAGGTGGCTACACCTTC
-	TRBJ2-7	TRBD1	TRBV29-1	CSVRDRGSKSYEQYF	TGCAGCGTTCGGGACAGGGGGTCCAAATCCTACGAGCAGTACTTC
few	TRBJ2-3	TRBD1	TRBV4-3	CASGQGVGTDTQYF	TGCGCCAGTGGACAGGGGGTCGGCACAGATACGCAGTATTTT
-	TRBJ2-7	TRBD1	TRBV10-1	CASRLPGQGYYEQYF	TGCGCCAGCAGATTACCGGGACAGGGCTACTACGAGCAGTACTTC
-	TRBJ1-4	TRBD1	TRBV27	CASSFRTGGGSNEKLFF	TGTGCCAGCAGTTTCCGGACAGGGGGCGGGTCGAACGAAAAACTGTTTTTT
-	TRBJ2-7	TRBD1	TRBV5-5	CASSWTGYEQYF	TGTGCCAGCAGCTGGACAGGTTACGAGCAGTACTTC
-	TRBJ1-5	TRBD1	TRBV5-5	CASSLTYRGDQPQHF	TGTGCCAGCAGCTTGACCTACAGGGGCGATCAGCCCCAGCATTTT
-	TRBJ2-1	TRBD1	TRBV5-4	CASSLGGGTGEFF	TGTGCCAGCAGCTTGGGTGGGGGGACAGGAGAGTTCTTC
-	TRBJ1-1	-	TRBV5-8	CASSLAVRRNTEAFF	TGTGCCAGCAGCTTGGCCGTCCGCAGGAACACTGAAGCTTTCTTT
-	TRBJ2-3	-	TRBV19	CASSIGAVADTQYF	TGTGCCAGTAGTATAGGCGCGGTGGCAGATACGCAGTATTTT
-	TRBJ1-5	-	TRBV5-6	CASSLAGGANQPQHF	TGTGCCAGCAGCTTGGCGGGGGGGGCAAATCAGCCCCAGCATTTT
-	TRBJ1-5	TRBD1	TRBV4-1	CASSQASDRGHQPQHF	TGCGCCAGCAGCCAAGCTTCGGACAGGGGACATCAGCCCCAGCATTTT
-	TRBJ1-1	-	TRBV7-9	CASLGGGMNTEAFF	TGTGCCAGCTTGGGTGGGGGGATGAACACTGAAGCTTTCTTT
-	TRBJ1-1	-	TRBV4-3	CASSQDPRGITEAFF	TGCGCCAGCAGCCAAGATCCCAGGGGAATCACTGAAGCTTTCTTT
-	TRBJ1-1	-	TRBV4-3	CASSQEKDTKAFF	TGCGCCAGCAGCCAAGAAAAGGACACAAAAGCTTTCTTT
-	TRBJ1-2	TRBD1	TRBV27	CASSSPGTGKDGYTF	TGTGCCAGCAGTTCTCCCGGGACAGGGAAGGATGGCTACACCTTC
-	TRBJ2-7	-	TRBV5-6	CASSLEPGGQYF	TGTGCCAGCAGCTTGGAACCGGGGGGCCAGTACTTC
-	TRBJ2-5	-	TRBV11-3	CASSLGGAGRQETQYF	TGTGCCAGCAGCTTAGGGGGCGCGGGGCGCCAAGAGACCCAGTACTTC
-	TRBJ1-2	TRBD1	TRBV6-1	CASSDTGGHNYGYTF	TGTGCCAGCAGTGACACAGGGGGCCATAACTATGGCTACACCTTC
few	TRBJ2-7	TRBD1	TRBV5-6	CASSLVGQGTYEQYF	TGTGCCAGCAGCTTGGTAGGACAGGGAACCTACGAGCAGTACTTC
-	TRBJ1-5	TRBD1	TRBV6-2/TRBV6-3	CASSYGTGGFRSNQPQHF	TGTGCCAGCAGTTACGGGACAGGGGGGTTTCGTAGCAATCAGCCCCAGCATTTT
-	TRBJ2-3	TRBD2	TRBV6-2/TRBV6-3	CASSLSGGHSDTQYF	TGTGCCAGCAGTTTGTCGGGAGGTCACTCTGATACGCAGTATTTT
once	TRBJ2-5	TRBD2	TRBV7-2	CASSQTSGGGETQYF	TGTGCCAGCAGCCAGACTAGCGGGGGGGGAGAGACCCAGTACTTC
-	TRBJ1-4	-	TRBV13	CASSLGTGVEKLFF	TGTGCCAGCAGCTTAGGGACAGGAGTAGAAAAACTGTTTTTT
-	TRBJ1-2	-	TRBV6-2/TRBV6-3	CASSYGGDFYGYTF	TGTGCCAGCAGTTACGGCGGGGATTTCTATGGCTACACCTTC
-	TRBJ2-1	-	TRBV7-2	CASVEGGRHNEQFF	TGTGCCAGCGTGGAGGGTGGGAGACACAATGAGCAGTTCTTC
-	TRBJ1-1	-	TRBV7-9	CASSYRGGRLNTEAFF	TGTGCCAGCAGCTATAGGGGAGGTAGGTTGAACACTGAAGCTTTCTTT
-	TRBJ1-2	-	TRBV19	CASSSRTAFYGYTF	TGTGCCAGTAGCTCAAGGACAGCCTTCTATGGCTACACCTTC
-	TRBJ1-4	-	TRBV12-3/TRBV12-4	CASTGGREKLFF	TGTGCCAGCACCGGAGGACGTGAAAAACTGTTTTTT
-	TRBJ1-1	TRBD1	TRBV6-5	CASTRGPDTEAFF	TGTGCCAGCACCAGGGGGCCGGACACTGAAGCTTTCTTT